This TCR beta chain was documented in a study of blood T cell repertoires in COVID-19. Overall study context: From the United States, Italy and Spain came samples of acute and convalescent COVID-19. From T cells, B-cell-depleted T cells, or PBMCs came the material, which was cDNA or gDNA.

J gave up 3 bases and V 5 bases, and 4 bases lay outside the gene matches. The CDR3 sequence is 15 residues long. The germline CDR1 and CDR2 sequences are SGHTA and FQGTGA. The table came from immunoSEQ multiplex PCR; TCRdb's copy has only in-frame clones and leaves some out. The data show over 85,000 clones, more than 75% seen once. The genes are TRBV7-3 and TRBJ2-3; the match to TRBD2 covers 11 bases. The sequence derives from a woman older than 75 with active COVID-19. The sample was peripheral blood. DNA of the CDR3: TGTGCCAGCAGCCCTCGACTAGCGGGAACAGATACGCAGTATTTT. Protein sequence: CASSPRLAGTDTQYF.